The TCR beta chain under discussion was sequenced for a study of CD8+ T cells in alopecia areata. Across the whole study: Treated patients were given oral tofacitinib, which was dosed at 5 to 10 mg twice daily.

This CDR3 comprises 14 residues. V lost 3 bases and J lost 9; bases outside the gene matches: 5. Sequencing templates came from extracted RNA that was reverse transcribed into cDNA. The protocol was immunoSEQ multiplex PCR, while the TCRdb copy is restricted to in-frame clones and leaves out a portion. The profile shows under 70,000 clones, 96% of them singletons. Overall study results and limits: Greater clonality was observed in lesional scalp samples, especially alopecia totalis/universalis, versus normal scalp. Scalp samples also contribute reads from the resident alphabeta T cells found in normal skin.

About this clone itself: What it recognizes is unknown.

Both CD4+ and CD8+ T cells were separated by sorting PBMCs. This clonotype was obtained from a human donor with alopecia areata. This sample comprised CD8+ T cells sorted from blood, obtained at week 0. This sequence joins TRBV23-1 and TRBJ1-5, with 10 bases that match TRBD1. TRBV23-1 belongs to the ORF category, with a function that is uncertain. In DNA, the CDR3 is TGCGCCAGCAGTCAGTCGGGACAGGGGCGGCCCCAGCATTTT. It is translated as CASSQSGQGRPQHF.